This record covers a single TCR beta chain. Germline CDR1 is SGHRS and CDR2 is YFSETQ. The CDR3 contains 13 residues. Trimming removed 6 bases from V and 9 bases from J; junction bases left unmatched: 7. This entry belongs to a study of TIL therapy for anti-PD-1-resistant metastatic lung cancer. The libraries were made with immunoSEQ v3. TCRdb keeps only in-frame clones here, not all; method: immunoSEQ multiplex PCR. The sample has under 20,000 clones, 60% to 80% seen once. Documented time point: pre-treatment sample, taken before nivolumab and TIL therapy. The J gene is TRBJ1-1, the V gene TRBV5-1; 11 bases agree with TRBD1. The specimen was blood, collected at baseline. The source of this sequence is a person aged 25 to 85 with non-small cell lung cancer. CDR3 bases: TGCGCCAGCAACCCGGACAGGGGGCAGAAAGCTTTCTTT. It translates to CASNPDRGQKAFF.